The 4 T cell receptor beta chains below all came from one sample that was sequenced in a study of blood T cell repertoires in COVID-19. This table comes from immunoSEQ multiplex PCR, and its TCRdb copy is limited to in-frame clones, with some not included. The table includes under 300,000 clones, around 78% detected once. The material sequenced was peripheral blood. The receptors shown here come from a man in his sixties who had recovered from COVID-19.

This chain joins TRBV3-1 (or the pseudogene TRBV3-2) and TRBJ2-1; TRBD2 aligns across 10 bases. V gave up 5 bases and J gave up 0 bases; unmatched junction bases: 10. This CDR3 is built from 18 residues. Germline V CDR1 and CDR2: LGHDT, YNNKEL (reference sequence). The chain's CDR3 is CASSGRAGGAASYNEQFF. The CDR3 DNA reads as TGTGCCAGCAGCGGCCGAGCGGGGGGGGCCGCCTCCTACAATGAGCAGTTCTTC.

This clone was seen a handful of times. The chain joins TRBV24-1 to TRBJ1-5, with TRBD1 identical over 10 bases. The CDR3 is made up of 16 amino acids. V dropped 0 bases and J dropped 7; count of bases not matched to a gene: 5. Per the germline V gene, CDR1 is KGHDR and CDR2 is SFDVKD. The CDR3 nucleotides are TGTGCCACCAGTGATTTGATCGGACAGGGGGGGCAGCCCCAGCATTTT. As protein: CATSDLIGQGGQPQHF.

The chain couples TRBV29-1 to TRBJ2-5; 9 bases are a match to TRBD2. V shed 1 base and J 7 bases; nucleotides not matched to a gene: 13. Germline CDR1 SQVTM, CDR2 ANQGSEA. The CDR3 totals 16 residues. DNA of the CDR3: TGCAGCGTTGAAGGGCCTAGCGGGGCGGCGCTGGGGACCCAGTACTTC. It translates to CSVEGPSGAALGTQYF.

The chain couples TRBV10-2 to TRBJ1-4; the D gene is possibly TRBD1 (6 bases). With 2 bases removed from V and 4 bases from J, the gap between germline ends came to 17 bases. The V gene's germline CDR1 is WSHSY and CDR2 SAAADI. This CDR3 has 17 residues. The CDR3 here is CASSETGRGNLNEKLFF. The CDR3 DNA sequence: TGCGCCAGCAGTGAGACGGGTAGGGGGAACCTTAATGAAAAACTGTTTTTT.